In its sample, the clone carrying this T cell receptor beta chain was seen once. A deep-level run was used for the assay. Sequencing used immunoSEQ multiplex PCR; TCRdb keeps in-frame clones, though not all of them. This sample has more than 2 million clones; about 95% occur once, and the top ten carry roughly 1%. The data are from a study of shared clonotypes between healthy human individuals. At the level of the study: Each donor's CD8 memory used one plate, CD8 naive two, each CD4 subset three.

Germline CDR1 is MNHNS and CDR2 is SASEGT. Trimming left V 4 bases short and J 1 base short, with 10 bases between. The CDR3 covers 14 residues. CD45RO-negative cells were positively selected for CCR7, leaving out terminally differentiated effector memory CD45RA+ cells. The chain is built from TRBV6-1 and TRBJ2-5, with unresolved D. The sequenced material came from naive CD8+ T cells sorted from blood. This sequence was found in a man aged 18 to 35 in good health. The CDR3, as DNA: TGTGCCAGCAGTGGGTGGACGGTCCAAGAGACCCAGTACTTC. Protein sequence: CASSGWTVQETQYF.